Each of the 18 T cell receptor beta chains below was sequenced from the same sample in a study of shared clonotypes between healthy human individuals. This table comes from immunoSEQ multiplex PCR, and its TCRdb copy is limited to in-frame clones, with some not included. The repertoire has over a million clones, 75% to 85% of them found once; the top ten carry 0.5% to 0.65%. Sequenced material: memory CD4+ T cells from PBMCs. Subset here: CD45RA-negative fraction. The receptors were sampled from a man between 18 and 35 years old in good health. Some clones in this sample may be carry-over from other donors' samples.

This clone was seen only once. A much larger clone sits a single nucleotide away, making a read error possible. The chain joins TRBV29-1 to TRBJ1-3; no clear D gene. Germline assignment: CDR1 SQVTM and CDR2 ANQGSEA. The CDR3 length is 13 residues. V was cut by 2 bases and J by 0 bases, with 5 bases left in between. This CDR3 reads CSVERLSGNTIYF. CDR3 coding DNA: TGCAGCGTTGAACGGCTCTCTGGAAACACCATATATTTT.

The chain is built from TRBV4-1 and TRBJ2-5; tentative D call: TRBD2 (7 bases). Germline V gene data show CDR1 as MGHRA and CDR2 as YSYEKL. CDR3 length: 16 residues. Trimming took off 1 base at V and 2 bases at J, with 14 bases between the two ends. The CDR3 loop is CASSQGGAGAQETQYF. In nucleotides, the CDR3 is TGCGCCAGCAGCCAAGGTGGGGCGGGGGCTCAAGAGACCCAGTACTTC.

The chain carries TRBV30 and TRBJ2-1, with a tentative D call TRBD2 (5 bases). The ends were cut back, 4 bases at V and 8 bases at J, with 15 bases in the middle. CDR1 GTSNPN and CDR2 SVGIG come from the germline V gene (reference sequence). This CDR3 spans 13 amino acids. CDR3 amino acids: CAWNPGNGDEQFF. CDR3 coding DNA: TGTGCCTGGAACCCGGGAAATGGCGATGAGCAGTTCTTC.

The chain carries TRBV19 and TRBJ2-1; D not certain. Trimming stripped 8 bases from V and 5 bases from J, with 16 bases between. CDR1 and CDR2 from the germline V gene are LNHDA and SQIVND (reference sequence). The CDR3 spans 14 residues. CDR3 sequence: CASSGGAGNNEQFF. The CDR3 DNA follows: TGTGCCAGTTCTGGTGGTGCCGGAAACAATGAGCAGTTCTTC.

The rearrangement uses TRBV29-1 and TRBJ1-4; D gene uncertain. CDR1 and CDR2 (germline): SQVTM, ANQGSEA. The CDR3 runs to 14 residues. The V and J ends lost 4 bases and 2 bases respectively, with 11 bases between them. The CDR3 is CSVGLFGTNEKLFF. The CDR3 DNA reads as TGCAGCGTTGGGCTCTTCGGCACTAATGAAAAACTGTTTTTT.

This clone was seen a handful of times. The chain has TRBV7-2 and TRBJ1-2; TRBD1 matches at 8 bases. The junction had 7 bases not matched to a gene; V was cut back by 6 bases and J by 7 bases. The CDR3 extends over 13 amino acids. The germline V gene has CDR1 SGHTA and CDR2 FQGNSA. The CDR3 is CASSPDRGAGYTF. CDR3 coding DNA: TGTGCCAGCAGTCCCGACAGGGGAGCTGGCTACACCTTC. The full variable domain, rest sourced from reference TRBV7-2 and TRBJ1-2, is GAGVSQSPSNKVTEKGKDVELRCDPISGHTALYWYRQSLGQGLEFLIYFQGNSAPDKSGLPSDRFSAERTGGSVSTLTIQRTQQEDSAVYLCASSPDRGAGYTFGSGTRLTVV.

V is TRBV5-7 and J is TRBJ2-5; D unresolved. TRBV5-7 belongs to the ORF category, with a function that is uncertain. This CDR3 has 10 amino acids. V lost 4 bases and J lost 12, with 10 bases in between. The CDR3 protein is CASSPGYKYF. The CDR3 DNA reads TGTGCCAGCAGCCCCGGGTATAAGTACTTC.

The chain uses TRBV7-9 and TRBJ2-7; D is possibly TRBD2 (5 bases). The CDR3 length is 15 residues. Germline V gene data show CDR1 as SEHNR and CDR2 as FQNEAQ (reference sequence). V shed 5 bases and J shed 4 bases, with 18 bases lying between them. CDR3 region: CASSQAGYSSYEQYF. The CDR3 nucleotides read TGTGCCAGCAGCCAGGCGGGCTACAGTTCGTACGAGCAGTACTTC.

This rearrangement joins TRBV28 to TRBJ2-7, with 9 bases that match TRBD2. This CDR3 region has 15 residues. Losses at the gene ends were 10 bases for V and 0 bases for J; bases not matched to a gene: 10. Germline CDR1 is MDHEN and CDR2 is SYDVKM. CDR3 DNA: TGTGCCACAACCTGGGGCGGGAGGGCCTCCTACGAGCAGTACTTC. It yields the protein CATTWGGRASYEQYF. Complete variable domain (other parts from reference TRBV28 and TRBJ2-7): DVKVTQSSRYLVKRTGEKVFLECVQDMDHENMFWYRQDPGLGLRLIYFSYDVKMKEKGDIPEGYSVSREKKERFSLILESASTNQTSMYLCATTWGGRASYEQYFGPGTRLTVT.

The V gene is TRBV2, the J gene TRBJ2-2; tentative D call: TRBD1 (5 bases). Germline V CDR1 and CDR2: SNHLY, FYNNEI. V dropped 10 bases and J dropped 2 bases, with 8 bases sitting between them. The CDR3 extends over 12 amino acids. The CDR3 reads CATRTNTGELFF. The CDR3, as DNA: TGTGCCACTCGGACAAACACCGGGGAGCTGTTTTTT.

This clone was counted only a few times. The V and J genes are TRBV2 and TRBJ2-1; D might be TRBD1 or TRBD2, each matching 5 bases. Germline-derived CDR1 and CDR2 are SNHLY and FYNNEI. Trimming removed 6 bases from V and 9 bases from J, with 12 bases in between. There are 12 residues in the CDR3. The CDR3 coding sequence is TGTGCCAGCAGGGATACCGGGACTGAGCAGTTCTTC. Amino acid sequence: CASRDTGTEQFF.

The chain couples TRBV2 to TRBJ2-7, with 7 nucleotides matching TRBD2. The length of the CDR3 is 13 residues. Germline trimming cut 7 bases from V and 0 bases from J; bases unmatched to any gene: 3. The germline CDR1 and CDR2 sequences are SNHLY and FYNNEI. Here the CDR3 reads CASNGDYSYEQYF. In nucleotides, the CDR3 is TGTGCCAGCAATGGGGACTACTCCTACGAGCAGTACTTC.

The chain is built from TRBV4-3 and TRBJ2-5; the D gene is possibly TRBD2 (6 bases). CDR1 and CDR2 (germline): LGHNA, YSLEER. The V and J ends lost 0 bases and 1 base respectively, with 12 bases between them. The CDR3 spans 16 residues. CDR3 sequence (DNA): TGCGCCAGCAGCCAAGATCGGAGGGCCAGCCAAGAGACCCAGTACTTC. Translated: CASSQDRRASQETQYF.

The chain employs TRBV2 and TRBJ2-3; TRBD1 matches 7 bases. The J segment lost 4 bases and the V segment lost 7 bases, leaving 8 bases of the junction unmatched. The CDR3 is 14 residues long. Looked up from germline, CDR1 is SNHLY and CDR2 is FYNNEI. CDR3 in amino acids: CASKQDRWSDTQYF. CDR3 nucleotide sequence: TGTGCCAGCAAGCAGGACAGGTGGTCAGATACGCAGTATTTT. The whole variable domain, filled in from reference TRBV2 and TRBJ2-3, reads EPEVTQTPSHQVTQMGQEVILRCVPISNHLYFYWYRQILGQKVEFLVSFYNNEISEKSEIFDDQFSVERPDGSNFTLKIRSTKLEDSAMYFCASKQDRWSDTQYFGPGTRLTVL.

A note on this clone: This may stem from a read error, because a much larger clone lies one nucleotide away. The chain combines TRBV7-3 with TRBJ1-1; TRBD1 is a possible D gene (5 bases). V shed 3 bases and J shed 7 bases, with 9 bases lying between them. From germline, CDR1 is SGHTA and CDR2 FQGTGA. There are 12 residues in the CDR3. The CDR3: CASSFWGGEAFF. The CDR3 DNA reads as TGTGCCAGCAGCTTTTGGGGCGGTGAAGCTTTCTTT.

This chain joins TRBV15 and TRBJ1-3; D gene unclear. CDR1 and CDR2 (germline): LNHNV, YYDKDF (reference sequence). V gave up 2 bases and J gave up 1 base, with 12 bases separating them. There are 16 residues in the CDR3. As DNA, the CDR3 is TGTGCCACCAGCAGATTTCGAGGAGAATCTGGAAACACCATATATTTT. Its translation is CATSRFRGESGNTIYF.

The chain is built from TRBV5-1 and TRBJ1-3; 7 bases agree with TRBD1. The germline V gene has CDR1 SGHRS and CDR2 YFSETQ. The CDR3 runs to 13 residues. V was clipped by 8 bases and J by 4 bases; unmatched bases: 6. The CDR3 reads CASGQVPGNTIYF. CDR3 in DNA: TGCGCCAGTGGACAGGTTCCCGGAAACACCATATATTTT.

This clone was recorded once. The chain joins TRBV19 to TRBJ1-2, with D unresolved. CDR1 LNHDA and CDR2 SQIVND come from the germline V gene (reference sequence). The CDR3 length is 14 residues. V was shortened by 2 bases and J by 8 bases, with 15 bases between the two germline ends. The CDR3 DNA sequence: TGTGCCAGTAGTATATCTCTCGGGGTGGAAGGCTACACCTTC. Translated: CASSISLGVEGYTF.